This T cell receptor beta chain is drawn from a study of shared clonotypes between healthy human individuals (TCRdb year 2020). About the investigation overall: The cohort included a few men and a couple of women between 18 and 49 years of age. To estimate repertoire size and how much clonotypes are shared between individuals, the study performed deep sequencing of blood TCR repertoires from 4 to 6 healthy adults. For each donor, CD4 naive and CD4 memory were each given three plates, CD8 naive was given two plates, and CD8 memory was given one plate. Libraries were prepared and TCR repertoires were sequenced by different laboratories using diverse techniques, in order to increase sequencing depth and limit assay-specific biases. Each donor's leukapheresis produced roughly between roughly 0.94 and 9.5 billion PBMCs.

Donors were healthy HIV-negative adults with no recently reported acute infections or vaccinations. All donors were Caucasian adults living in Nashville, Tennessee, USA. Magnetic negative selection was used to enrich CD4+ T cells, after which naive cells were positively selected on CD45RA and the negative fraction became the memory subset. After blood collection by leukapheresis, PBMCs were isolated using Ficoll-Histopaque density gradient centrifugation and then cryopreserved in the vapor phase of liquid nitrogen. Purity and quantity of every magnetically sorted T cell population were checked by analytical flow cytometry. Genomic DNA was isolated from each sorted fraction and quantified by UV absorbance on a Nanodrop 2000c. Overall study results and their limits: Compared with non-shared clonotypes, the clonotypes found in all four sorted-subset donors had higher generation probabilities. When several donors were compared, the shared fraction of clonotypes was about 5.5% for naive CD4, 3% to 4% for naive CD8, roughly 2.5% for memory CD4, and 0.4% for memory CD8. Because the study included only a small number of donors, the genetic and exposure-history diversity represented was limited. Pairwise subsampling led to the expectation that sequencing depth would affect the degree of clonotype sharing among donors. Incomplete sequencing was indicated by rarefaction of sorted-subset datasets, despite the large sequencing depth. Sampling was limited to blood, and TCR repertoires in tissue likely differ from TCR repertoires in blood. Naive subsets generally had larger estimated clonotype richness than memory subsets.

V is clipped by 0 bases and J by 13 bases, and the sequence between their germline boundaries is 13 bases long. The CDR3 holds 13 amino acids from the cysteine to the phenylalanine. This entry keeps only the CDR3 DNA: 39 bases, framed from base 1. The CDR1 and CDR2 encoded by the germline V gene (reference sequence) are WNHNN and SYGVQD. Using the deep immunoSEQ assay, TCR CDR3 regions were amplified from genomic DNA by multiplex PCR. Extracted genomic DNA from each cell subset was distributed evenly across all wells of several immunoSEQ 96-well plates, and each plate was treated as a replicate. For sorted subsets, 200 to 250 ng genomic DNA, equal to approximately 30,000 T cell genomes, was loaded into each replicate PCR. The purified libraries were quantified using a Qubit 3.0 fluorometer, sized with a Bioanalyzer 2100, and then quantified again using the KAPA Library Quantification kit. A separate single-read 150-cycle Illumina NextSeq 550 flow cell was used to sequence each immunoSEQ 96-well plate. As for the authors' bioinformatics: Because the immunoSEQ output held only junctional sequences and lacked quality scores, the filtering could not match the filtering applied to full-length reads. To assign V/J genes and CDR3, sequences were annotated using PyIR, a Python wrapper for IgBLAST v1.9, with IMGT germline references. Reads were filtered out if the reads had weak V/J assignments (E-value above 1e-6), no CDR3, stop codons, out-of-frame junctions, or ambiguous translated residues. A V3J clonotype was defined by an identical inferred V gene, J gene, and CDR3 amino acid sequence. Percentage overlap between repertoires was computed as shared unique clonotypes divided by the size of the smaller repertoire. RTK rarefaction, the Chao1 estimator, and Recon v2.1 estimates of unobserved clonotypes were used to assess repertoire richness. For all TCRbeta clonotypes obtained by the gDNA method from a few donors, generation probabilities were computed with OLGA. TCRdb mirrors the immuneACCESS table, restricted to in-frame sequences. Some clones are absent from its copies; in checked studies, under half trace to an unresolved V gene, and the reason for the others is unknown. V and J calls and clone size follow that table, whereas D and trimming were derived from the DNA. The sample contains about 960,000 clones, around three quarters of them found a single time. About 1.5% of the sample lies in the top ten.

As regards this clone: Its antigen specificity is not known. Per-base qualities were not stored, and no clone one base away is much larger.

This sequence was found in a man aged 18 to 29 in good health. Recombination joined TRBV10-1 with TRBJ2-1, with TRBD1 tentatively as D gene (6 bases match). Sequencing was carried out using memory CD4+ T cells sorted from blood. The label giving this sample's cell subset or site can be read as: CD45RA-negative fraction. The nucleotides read TGCGCCAGCAGTGAGTCGAGGCAGGGGAATCAGTTCTTC. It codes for CASSESRQGNQFF.